A single sample gave rise to the 10 T cell receptor beta chains below, sequenced in a study of monozygotic twins with cystic fibrosis. Clones were read by immunoSEQ multiplex PCR, and TCRdb kept only the in-frame ones, dropping some. The repertoire consists of roughly 32,000 clones, with nearly 98% occurring once and the leading ten covering 0.15% to 0.2%. The sequenced material came from blood. Receptors originate from a girl aged 2 to 10 with cystic fibrosis.

The CDR3 region is CASSSDSPEQFF. In DNA form, the CDR3 reads TGTGCCAGCAGCTCCGACTCGCCGGAGCAGTTCTTC. The chain combines TRBV5-4 with TRBJ2-1; unclear D gene. CDR1 SGHNT and CDR2 YYREEE come from the germline V gene (reference sequence). V was cut by 3 bases and J by 10 bases, with 11 bases left in between. The CDR3 sequence is 12 residues long.

This clone was seen a handful of times. This sequence joins TRBV11-2 and TRBJ2-1; D is uncertain. The CDR3 is 12 amino acids. CDR1 SGHAT and CDR2 FQNNGV come from the germline V gene. The V end was cut by 5 bases, the J end by 4 bases, with 6 bases between. Here the CDR3 reads CASSPSYNEQFF. The CDR3 DNA sequence: TGTGCCAGCAGCCCTAGTTACAATGAGCAGTTCTTC.

J is TRBJ1-1 and V is TRBV19; D is ambiguous. The CDR3 totals 12 residues. V was pared by 9 bases and J by 0 bases, with 8 bases between. CDR1 is LNHDA and CDR2 is SQIVND in the germline V gene (reference sequence). CDR3 in amino acids: CASGDLNTEAFF. DNA for the CDR3: TGTGCCAGCGGGGATCTGAACACTGAAGCTTTCTTT.

The V gene is TRBV5-8, the J gene TRBJ1-1; D gene ambiguous. V was pared by 0 bases and J by 0 bases, with 3 bases between. This CDR3 spans 13 amino acids. In germline, CDR1 is SGHTS, CDR2 YDEGEE. CDR3 sequence reads: CASSLDMNTEAFF. CDR3 bases: TGTGCCAGCAGCTTGGACATGAACACTGAAGCTTTCTTT. Looking up the rest from reference TRBV5-8 and TRBJ1-1 gives the full variable domain: EAGVTQSPTHLIKTRGQQATLRCSPISGHTSVYWYQQALGLGLQFLLWYDEGEERNRGNFPPRFSGRQFPNYSSELNVNALELEDSALYLCASSLDMNTEAFFGQGTRLTVV.

This chain joins TRBV9 and TRBJ1-3; D gene unclear. V was clipped by 4 bases and J by 2 bases, with 10 bases between them. This CDR3 contains 14 residues. Germline assignment: CDR1 SGDLS and CDR2 YYNGEE. CDR3 nucleotide sequence: TGTGCCAGCAGCCCCCGGTTAACTGGAAACACCATATATTTT. Amino acid sequence: CASSPRLTGNTIYF.

The chain carries TRBV10-3 and TRBJ1-2, with a tentative D call TRBD1 (6 bases). Germline lookup yields CDR1 ENHRY and CDR2 SYGVKD. V was trimmed by 7 bases and J by 5 bases, leaving 14 bases between them. This CDR3 contains 13 residues. The CDR3 is CAITSDSLYGYTF. The CDR3 coding sequence is TGTGCCATCACCTCGGACAGTTTATATGGCTACACCTTC.

This rearrangement joins TRBV25-1 to TRBJ1-3, with unresolved D. Per the germline V gene, CDR1 is MGHDK and CDR2 is SYGVNS. V was clipped by 4 bases and J by 1 base, with 5 bases between them. This CDR3 contains 13 residues. The CDR3 loop reads CASSGSSGNTIYF. CDR3 DNA: TGTGCCAGCAGTGGGTCATCTGGAAACACCATATATTTT.

The rearrangement uses TRBV11-2 and TRBJ1-2; TRBD1 aligns across 7 bases. The CDR3 totals 13 residues. Germline loops: CDR1 SGHAT, CDR2 FQNNGV. The junction had 2 bases not matched to a gene; V was cut back by 3 bases and J by 4 bases. CDR3 nucleotides: TGTGCCAGCAGCTTGGGACAGACCTATGGCTACACCTTC. Amino acids: CASSLGQTYGYTF.

CDR3 coding DNA: TGTGCCAGCAGCCCGGGACTAGCGGGAGATTGGAATGAGCAGTTCTTC. It is translated as CASSPGLAGDWNEQFF. The chain combines TRBV9 with TRBJ2-1, with 14 bases that match TRBD2. V shed 4 bases and J 7 bases; nucleotides not matched to a gene: 7. The CDR3 totals 16 residues. Per the germline V gene, CDR1 is SGDLS and CDR2 is YYNGEE.

This clone was observed a single time. This chain connects TRBV30 to TRBJ2-1; 8 nucleotides align to TRBD2. This CDR3 is built from 14 residues. Unmatched junction bases numbered 1, after V lost 2 bases and J lost 1 base. CDR1 and CDR2 (germline): GTSNPN, SVGIG (reference sequence). CDR3 DNA sequence: TGTGCCTGGAGTTCTAGCGGGTCCTACAATGAGCAGTTCTTC. Encoded protein: CAWSSSGSYNEQFF.